This T cell receptor beta chain was identified in a study of T cells in narcolepsy. About the research overall: Healthy controls were enrolled alongside patients with narcolepsy type 1 or type 2.

Profiling relied on immunoSEQ multiplex PCR, and the TCRdb table lists in-frame clones only, not all of them. The sample includes about 32,000 clones, around 77% of them seen just once. The ends lost 1 base at V and 6 bases at J; junction bases unmatched: 8. CDR3 size: 16 residues. CDR1 is KGHSH and CDR2 is LQKENI in the germline V gene. Sequencing was performed on memory (CD45RA-) CD4+ T cells from blood. The V call is TRBV18, the J call TRBJ2-1, with TRBD1 identical over 8 bases. This clonotype was sampled from a human donor in good health. CDR3 sequence: CASSPRNRGLSNEQFF. The CDR3 DNA follows: TGTGCCAGCTCACCACGTAACAGGGGGTTAAGCAATGAGCAGTTCTTC. Together with reference TRBV18 and TRBJ2-1, the CDR3 gives the full variable domain: NAGVMQNPRHLVRRRGQEARLRCSPMKGHSHVYWYRQLPEEGLKFMVYLQKENIIDESGMPKERFSAEFPKEGPSILRIQQVVRGDSAAYFCASSPRNRGLSNEQFFGPGTRLTVL.